Many counts were recorded for the clone carrying this T cell receptor beta chain. Arm-PCR of CDR3 regions with iRepertoire HTBI primers generated TCR beta libraries. TCRdb recomputed calls from the multiplex PCR reads with MiXCR, one row per CDR3 protein. The sample holds approximately 400,000 distinct CDR3 sequences, 12% seen once. The time point is: newly diagnosed GD, antithyroid drugs for less than 3 months. Following extraction of RNA from PBMCs, that RNA was used to make the TCR library. This specimen comes from a study of regulatory T cells in long-lasting Graves disease. The CDR3 is made up of 13 amino acids. Trimming left V 0 bases short and J 9 bases short, with 9 bases between. The germline CDR1 and CDR2 sequences are SGHDN and FVKESK. The sample also formed part of further work on T cells in Graves' hyperthyroidism and ophthalmopathy.

The TCR comes from a woman between 18 and 29 years old with Graves disease. This chain links TRBV14 with TRBJ2-1; possibly TRBD2 for D (5 bases). The source material was peripheral blood mononuclear cells (PBMCs), sampled at new diagnosis, from a patient treated with antithyroid drugs. CDR3 sequence: CASSQDRGGEQFF. In DNA, the CDR3 is TGTGCCAGCAGCCAAGATCGGGGTGGTGAGCAGTTCTTC.